This TCR beta chain emerged from a study of blood T cell repertoires in COVID-19. Study overall: Samples taken during acute and convalescent COVID-19 were collected in the United States, Italy and Spain. PBMCs, B-cell-depleted T cells, or T cells were the source of the cDNA or gDNA that made up the material.

Per the study methods: Cell counts per sample came from amplifying reference gene primers. Clones were sequenced by immunoSEQ multiplex PCR, and TCRdb holds only the in-frame ones, with some missing. V, J and clone size derive from that table, while D and trimming were established from the DNA sequence. The sample holds 130,000 to 150,000 clones, roughly 87% seen once. The sequencing sample was made of peripheral blood. The source is a woman aged 50 to 65 with acute or convalescent COVID-19.

The DNA of the CDR3 is TGTGCCAGCAGTTCTAAGGACAGGGGACCCTACAATGAGCAGTTCTTC. It encodes CASSSKDRGPYNEQFF. The genes are TRBV6-5 and TRBJ2-1, with TRBD1 matching 9 bases. Germline loops: CDR1 MNHEY, CDR2 SVGAGI. Losses at the gene ends were 4 bases for V and 2 bases for J; bases not matched to a gene: 6. CDR3 length: 16 residues.